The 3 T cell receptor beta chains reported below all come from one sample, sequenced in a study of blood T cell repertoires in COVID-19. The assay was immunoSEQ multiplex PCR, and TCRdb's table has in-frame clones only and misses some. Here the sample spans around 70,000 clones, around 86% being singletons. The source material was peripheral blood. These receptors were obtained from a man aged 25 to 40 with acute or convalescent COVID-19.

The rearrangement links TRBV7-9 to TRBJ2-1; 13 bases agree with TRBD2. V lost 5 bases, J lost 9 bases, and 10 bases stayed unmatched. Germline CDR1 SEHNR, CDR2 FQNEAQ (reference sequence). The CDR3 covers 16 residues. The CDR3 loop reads CASSHSGLAGVTEQFF. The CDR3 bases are TGTGCCAGCAGCCATTCCGGACTAGCGGGAGTTACTGAGCAGTTCTTC.

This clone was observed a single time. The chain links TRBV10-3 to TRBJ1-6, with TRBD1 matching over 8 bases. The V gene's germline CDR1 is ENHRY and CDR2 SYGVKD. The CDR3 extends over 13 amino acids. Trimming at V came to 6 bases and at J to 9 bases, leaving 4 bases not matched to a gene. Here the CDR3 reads CAIRETGASPLHF. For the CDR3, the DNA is TGTGCCATCAGGGAGACAGGGGCTTCACCCCTCCACTTT.

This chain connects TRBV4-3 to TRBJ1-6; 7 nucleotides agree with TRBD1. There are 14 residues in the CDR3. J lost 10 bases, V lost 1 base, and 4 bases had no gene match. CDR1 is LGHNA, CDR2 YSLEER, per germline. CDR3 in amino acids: CASSQGTGTSPLHF. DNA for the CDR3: TGCGCCAGCAGCCAAGGGACAGGTACATCACCCCTCCACTTT.